This T cell receptor (beta chain) stems from a study of T cell responses to AZD1222 COVID-19 vaccine. In the study overall: Pooled samples include second doses given at about 4 or 12 weeks.

Trimming stripped 7 bases from V and 5 bases from J, with 21 bases between. This CDR3 region has 16 residues. Germline CDR1 SGHVS, CDR2 FNYEAQ. Using immunoSEQ multiplex PCR, the repertoire was profiled, and TCRdb retains in-frame clones only, with some absent. The top ten clones hold about a tenth of a sample with about 120,000 clones, around nine tenths of them seen once. Notes on this clone: The antigen remains unidentified.

Study-wide points: Variant regions that are unmutated are reportedly the target of nearly half of spike-specific TCRs.

The chain combines TRBV7-6 with TRBJ2-1; a weak D match, TRBD2 (5 bases). This material consisted of peripheral blood, taken on day 0 of AZD1222 vaccination. The origin of this receptor is an adult in good health. This chain's CDR3 is CASTLGYRTGNNEQFF. The DNA of the CDR3 is TGTGCCAGCACCCTAGGTTATAGGACTGGCAACAATGAGCAGTTCTTC.